The 32 T cell receptor beta chains reported below all come from one sample, sequenced in a study of identical twins' blood T cells (dated by TCRdb to 2012 to 2015). Libraries were prepared through 5' RACE. The sample was run on an Illumina Genome Analyzer IIx. Starting from the raw public reads, TCRdb applied fastp trimming at Q25, assembled clones with MiXCR and retained in-frame beta chains. Rows are combined by CDR3 protein, so each entry shows the most common genes and DNA. For this sample there are hundreds of thousands of distinct CDR3 sequences; around 30% appear just once. Around 5.6% of the sample belongs to the ten largest clones. Specimen: PBMCs. These TCRs come from a woman aged 18-55 years in good health.

The V call is TRBV6-5, the J call TRBJ2-1; TRBD2 aligns across 7 bases. Germline values: CDR1 MNHEY, CDR2 SVGAGI. There are 13 residues in the CDR3. The ends lost 6 bases at V and 4 bases at J; junction bases unmatched: 3. This CDR3 is CASRGAGYNEQFF. In DNA, the CDR3 is TGTGCCAGCAGGGGAGCGGGGTACAATGAGCAGTTCTTC.

This clonotype was picked up a small number of times. This chain links TRBV20-1 with TRBJ2-1; 15 bases line up with TRBD2. Looked up from germline, CDR1 is DFQATT and CDR2 is SNEGSKA (reference sequence). The V gene end was trimmed by 2 bases and the J gene end by 12 bases; junction bases not matched to a gene: 5. The CDR3 runs 14 residues. The CDR3 DNA reads as TGCAGTGCTAGATCTCCGGGACTAGCGGGGGGGCAGTTCTTC. It yields the protein CSARSPGLAGGQFF.

This clonotype was detected many times. CDR3 loop: CASSSAGQGNYGYTF. For the CDR3, the DNA is TGTGCCAGCTCATCGGCGGGACAGGGCAACTATGGCTACACCTTC. The chain carries TRBV18 and TRBJ1-2; 9 bases are a match to TRBD1. The germline gives CDR1 KGHSH, CDR2 LQKENI. CDR3 length equals 15 residues. Unmatched junction bases numbered 6, after V lost 5 bases and J lost 2 bases.

This sequence joins TRBV19 and TRBJ1-1; no reliable D call. Germline V CDR1 and CDR2: LNHDA, SQIVND (reference sequence). The V end was cut by 10 bases, the J end by 6 bases, with 21 bases between. The CDR3 is 14 amino acids. The CDR3 nucleotides read TGTGCCATATCCAGCGGGGAGGGAACCCCTGAAGCTTTCTTT. This gives the protein CAISSGEGTPEAFF.

This clonotype was found a few times. V usage is TRBV6-2 or TRBV6-3 and J usage is TRBJ1-5, with a possible D match to TRBD1 (5 bases). The germline gives CDR1 MNHEY, CDR2 SVGEGT. V dropped 3 bases and J dropped 1 base, with 19 bases sitting between them. The CDR3 extends over 18 amino acids. Written as DNA, the CDR3 is TGTGCCAGCAGTTATGAAATAGGGGCCCCCGGAAGCAATCAGCCCCAGCATTTT. Protein: CASSYEIGAPGSNQPQHF.

The rearrangement links TRBV4-1 to TRBJ1-1, with D possibly TRBD1 on 6 matching bases. V lost 4 bases to trimming and J lost 4 bases, with 16 bases between them. In germline, CDR1 is MGHRA, CDR2 YSYEKL. The CDR3 has 15 amino acids. The DNA for the CDR3 is TGCGCCAGCAGCCCGTTCGACAGGTGGGGCACTGAAGCTTTCTTT. Translation: CASSPFDRWGTEAFF.

The chain links TRBV7-9 to TRBJ1-2, with 7 bases matching TRBD1. The germline V gene encodes CDR1 SEHNR and CDR2 FQNEAQ (reference sequence). The CDR3 length is 16 residues. Trimming at V came to 5 bases and at J to 7 bases, leaving 16 bases not matched to a gene. CDR3 in amino acids: CASSLAGDSPLRGYTF. The CDR3 DNA sequence: TGTGCCAGCAGCCTGGCGGGGGACAGTCCCCTTCGTGGCTACACCTTC. Full variable domain (missing parts from reference TRBV7-9 and TRBJ1-2): DTGVSQNPRHKITKRGQNVTFRCDPISEHNRLYWYRQTLGQGPEFLTYFQNEAQLEKSRLLSDRFSAERPKGSFSTLEIQRTEQGDSAMYLCASSLAGDSPLRGYTFGSGTRLTVV.

This clonotype was seen more than once but under ten times. J is TRBJ2-3 and V is TRBV20-1; a possible D gene is TRBD2 (5 bases). This CDR3 contains 18 residues. V lost 1 base, J lost 0 bases, and 20 bases lay in between. Germline V gene lookup returns CDR1 DFQATT and CDR2 SNEGSKA (reference sequence). This chain's CDR3 is CSARGKAGEAASTDTQYF. The DNA of the CDR3 is TGCAGTGCTAGAGGCAAGGCGGGTGAAGCCGCTAGCACAGATACGCAGTATTTT.

This clonotype was counted only a few times. This chain uses TRBV7-3 with TRBJ1-1, with D possibly TRBD1 on 5 matching bases. Deletions cut 5 bases from V and 1 base from J, with 11 bases between. Germline CDR1 SGHTA, CDR2 FQGTGA. The CDR3 runs to 14 residues. The chain's CDR3 is CASSPMQGNTEAFF. CDR3 bases: TGTGCCAGCAGCCCTATGCAGGGGAACACTGAAGCTTTCTTT.

There are a few counts of this clonotype. The chain recombines TRBV2 with TRBJ2-2; D gene unclear. From germline, CDR1 is SNHLY and CDR2 FYNNEI. The germline V and J ends were trimmed by 7 bases and 4 bases, with 10 bases remaining between them. The CDR3 is made up of 13 amino acids. In nucleotides, the CDR3 is TGTGCCAGCAAGTCGGGTCTCACCGGGGAGCTGTTTTTT. This sequence encodes CASKSGLTGELFF.

The rearrangement uses TRBV7-9 and TRBJ2-7; 9 nucleotides line up with TRBD2. The J segment lost 5 bases and the V segment lost 5 bases, leaving 10 bases of the junction unmatched. CDR1 SEHNR and CDR2 FQNEAQ come from the germline V gene (reference sequence). This CDR3 has 15 amino acids. The CDR3 DNA reads as TGTGCCAGCAGCCCCCCGGGTAGCGGGAGAAACGAGCAGTACTTC. Its protein is CASSPPGSGRNEQYF. Full variable domain (missing parts from reference TRBV7-9 and TRBJ2-7): DTGVSQNPRHKITKRGQNVTFRCDPISEHNRLYWYRQTLGQGPEFLTYFQNEAQLEKSRLLSDRFSAERPKGSFSTLEIQRTEQGDSAMYLCASSPPGSGRNEQYFGPGTRLTVT.

Turning to this clonotype: Given a much more abundant clone one base away, this may be a read error. The chain carries TRBV29-1 and TRBJ2-7; 7 bases match TRBD1. Germline CDR1 is SQVTM and CDR2 is ANQGSEA. The CDR3 length is 13 residues. The V segment lost 4 bases and the J segment 11 bases; nucleotides outside the gene matches: 14. CDR3 loop: CSVAIKPGGQEYF. The CDR3 DNA reads as TGCAGCGTTGCTATAAAGCCTGGTGGACAGGAGTACTTC.

This clonotype was seen only a few times. The CDR3 is CASSSRRDTDTQYF. As DNA, the CDR3 is TGCGCCAGCAGTTCAAGGCGGGACACAGATACGCAGTATTTT. The chain uses TRBV5-1 and TRBJ2-3, with D perhaps TRBD2 (6 bases). The V gene lost 5 bases and the J gene lost 2 bases, with 12 bases spanning the gap. This CDR3 is built from 14 residues. Germline V gene lookup returns CDR1 SGHRS and CDR2 YFSETQ.

The genes are TRBV27 and TRBJ1-2; no firm D call. This CDR3 is built from 16 residues. V lost 6 bases, J lost 2 bases, and 19 bases lay in between. Germline-derived CDR1 and CDR2 are MNHEY and SMNVEV (reference sequence). This CDR3 is CASRSPGMGTNYGYTF. In DNA form, the CDR3 reads TGTGCCAGCAGATCCCCGGGGATGGGTACCAACTATGGCTACACCTTC.

About this clonotype itself: This may arise from a read error, as a much more abundant clone is one base away. CDR3 in amino acids: CASSHDTGGLFF. The CDR3 DNA reads TGTGCCAGCAGCCACGACACCGGGGGGCTGTTTTTT. V gene TRBV3-1 combines with J gene TRBJ2-2; perhaps TRBD2 as D (6 bases). Per the germline V gene, CDR1 is LGHDT and CDR2 is YNNKEL (reference sequence). This CDR3 is 12 amino acids long.

This clonotype showed up just a few times. The chain carries TRBV10-3 and TRBJ2-5, with 8 bases aligning to TRBD2. The V gene's germline CDR1 is ENHRY and CDR2 SYGVKD. The length of the CDR3 is 14 residues. The V and J ends lost 6 bases and 4 bases, in that order; junction bases with no gene match: 7. The CDR3 reads CAIRPAGERETQYF. The CDR3, as DNA: TGTGCCATCAGACCAGCGGGAGAGAGAGAGACCCAGTACTTC.

V and J are TRBV4-2 and TRBJ2-3; D is undetermined. V was trimmed by 1 base and J by 3 bases, leaving 5 bases between them. The CDR3 runs to 13 residues. Per germline, CDR1 LGHNA and CDR2 YNFKEQ. Written as DNA, the CDR3 is TGTGCCAGCAGCCAAGCGAGGACAGATACGCAGTATTTT. It translates to CASSQARTDTQYF.

This clonotype has a count of ten or more. The rearrangement uses TRBV4-3 and TRBJ1-2; D is uncertain. The germline V gene encodes CDR1 LGHNA and CDR2 YSLEER. This CDR3 spans 17 amino acids. V shed 0 bases and J shed 3 bases, with 17 bases lying between them. DNA of the CDR3: TGCGCCAGCAGCCAAGATACGGGGAGCCGCGCGGACTATGGCTACACCTTC. This sequence encodes CASSQDTGSRADYGYTF.

In this sample, this clonotype turned up a few times. The chain joins TRBV20-1 to TRBJ1-1, with D perhaps TRBD1 (6 bases). The length of the CDR3 is 11 residues. V lost 6 bases and J 10 bases, leaving 15 bases between the germline ends. Germline loops: CDR1 DFQATT, CDR2 SNEGSKA (reference sequence). CDR3 protein: CSAPWEGVAFF. As DNA, the CDR3 is TGCAGTGCGCCCTGGGAGGGGGTAGCTTTCTTT.

This chain connects TRBV2 to TRBJ2-2; 7 positions agree with TRBD2. There are 15 residues in the CDR3. Germline assignment: CDR1 SNHLY and CDR2 FYNNEI. J lost 4 bases, V lost 4 bases, and 6 bases had no gene match. Here the CDR3 DNA reads TGTGCCAGCAGTGCTAGCGGCGGGGGCACCGGGGAGCTGTTTTTT. Translation gives CASSASGGGTGELFF.

Details on this clonotype: At one end the junction does not follow the germline gene, possibly because of a read error. J is TRBJ2-1 and V is TRBV6-5, with D hard to call. Germline V lookup: CDR1 MNHEY, CDR2 SVGAGI. The CDR3 is 11 residues long. CDR3 DNA sequence: TGTGCCAGCACCTACTACCATGAGCAGTTCTTC. This codes for CASTYYHEQFF.

This clonotype was observed a few times. V usage is TRBV21-1 and J usage is TRBJ1-2; the DNA was not used to check the table's D call, TRBD1. TRBV21-1 is shown as a pseudogene. This CDR3 region has 17 residues. DNA of the CDR3: TGTGCCAGCAGCAAAGCGGAAAAGGGGGCGTCTAAAGATGGCTACACCTTC. This translates into CASSKAEKGASKDGYTF.

This clonotype has a handful of counts. The rearrangement joins TRBV6-2 or TRBV6-3 to TRBJ2-1; 10 nucleotides agree with TRBD2. Germline V gene sequence: CDR1 MNHEY, CDR2 SVGEGT. The CDR3 length is 15 residues. Unmatched junction bases numbered 6, after V lost 5 bases and J lost 5 bases. The CDR3 loop reads CASSPGLADNNEQFF. In nucleotides, the CDR3 is TGTGCCAGCAGTCCCGGACTAGCGGATAACAATGAGCAGTTCTTC.

The gene calls are TRBV5-1 and TRBJ2-7; D gene uncertain. Trimming pared 4 bases from V and 3 bases from J, leaving 17 bases between. Germline CDR1 SGHRS, CDR2 YFSETQ. CDR3 length equals 15 residues. The chain's CDR3 is CASSHHLGTVYEQYF. The CDR3 coding sequence is TGCGCCAGCAGCCACCATCTAGGAACTGTCTACGAGCAGTACTTC.

About this clonotype itself: This CDR3 is missing its conserved last phenylalanine or tryptophan, likely due to a read error. This chain connects TRBV3-1 to TRBJ2-1, with a weak D call TRBD2 (5 bases). This CDR3 is built from 14 residues. Looked up from germline, CDR1 is LGHDT and CDR2 is YNNKEL (reference sequence). The germline V and J ends were trimmed by 4 bases and 6 bases, with 13 bases remaining between them. The CDR3 sequence is CASSLREPSNEQFS. The CDR3 DNA reads TGTGCCAGCAGCCTAAGGGAGCCAAGCAATGAGCAGTTCTCC.

This clonotype has more than one count but fewer than ten. The V call is TRBV6-5, the J call TRBJ2-2, with D possibly TRBD2 on 6 matching bases. The ends were cut back, 6 bases at V and 4 bases at J, with 12 bases in the middle. CDR3 size: 14 residues. Looked up from germline, CDR1 is MNHEY and CDR2 is SVGAGI. The CDR3 spells CASRTGLLTGELFF. For the CDR3, the DNA is TGTGCCAGCAGGACGGGACTCCTCACCGGGGAGCTGTTTTTT.

This clonotype has just a few counts. This rearrangement joins TRBV11-1 to TRBJ2-3; D remains ambiguous. Germline values: CDR1 SGHAT, CDR2 FQDESV (reference sequence). The CDR3 contains 12 residues. Trimming cost V 4 bases and J 5 bases, with 7 bases left between them. CDR3 sequence reads: CASSSGRDTQYF. The CDR3 nucleotides are TGTGCCAGCAGCTCGGGCCGAGATACGCAGTATTTT.

This clonotype was counted only a few times. J is TRBJ2-7 and V is TRBV7-2; possibly TRBD1 for D (6 bases). CDR1 and CDR2 (germline): SGHTA, FQGNSA. CDR3 size: 15 residues. V lost 5 bases, J lost 5 bases, and 19 bases lay in between. Written as DNA, the CDR3 is TGTGCCAGCAGCCCGCCCCTCAGGGGAAAGAACGAGCAGTACTTC. Residues: CASSPPLRGKNEQYF.

This rearrangement joins TRBV29-1 to TRBJ2-1; D unclear. This CDR3 contains 8 residues. Germline values: CDR1 SQVTM, CDR2 ANQGSEA. This CDR3 reads CTYNEQFF. The DNA for the CDR3 is TGCACATACAATGAGCAGTTCTTC.

The CDR3 here is CASSAGTNTEAFF. The CDR3 nucleotides are TGTGCCAGCAGCGCCGGGACGAACACTGAAGCTTTCTTT. The V call is TRBV9, the J call TRBJ1-1, with a possible D match to TRBD1 (5 bases). Deletions cut 3 bases from V and 1 base from J, with 7 bases between. Per the germline V gene, CDR1 is SGDLS and CDR2 is YYNGEE. The CDR3 has 13 amino acids. The whole variable domain, filled in from reference TRBV9 and TRBJ1-1, reads DSGVTQTPKHLITATGQRVTLRCSPRSGDLSVYWYQQSLDQGLQFLIQYYNGEERAKGNILERFSAQQFPDLHSELNLSSLELGDSALYFCASSAGTNTEAFFGQGTRLTVV.

In its sample, this clonotype was seen once. The chain uses TRBV10-2 and TRBJ1-1; 8 bases align to TRBD1. V was clipped by 7 bases and J by 1 base; unmatched bases: 5. Germline loops: CDR1 WSHSY, CDR2 SAAADI. There are 14 residues in the CDR3. The DNA of the CDR3 is TGCGCCAGCACCTGGACAGGGCCGAACACTGAAGCTTTCTTT. Translating gives CASTWTGPNTEAFF.

The rearrangement joins TRBV6-6 to TRBJ1-1; D ambiguous. The CDR3 spans 12 residues. Trimming cost V 11 bases and J 0 bases, with 10 bases left between them. The germline CDR1 and CDR2 sequences are MNHNY and SVGAGI (reference sequence). The CDR3 DNA reads TGTGCCGGGCGGCAGATGAACACTGAAGCTTTCTTT. Residues: CAGRQMNTEAFF.